This entry lists 31 T cell receptor beta chains sequenced from one sample in a study of T cell responses to AZD1222 COVID-19 vaccine. TCRdb's table, derived via immunoSEQ multiplex PCR, lists solely in-frame clones and lacks some. This table has 150,000 to 200,000 clones, about nine tenths appearing once. The sample in question was peripheral blood, obtained on day 0 of AZD1222 vaccination. The receptors were gathered from an adult in good health.

The chain couples TRBV7-9 to TRBJ1-2; TRBD1 aligns across 8 bases. Germline V lookup: CDR1 SEHNR, CDR2 FQNEAQ (reference sequence). The CDR3 runs 15 residues. Trimming cost V 5 bases and J 7 bases; bases outside gene matches: 12. CDR3 in DNA: TGTGCCAGCAGCCCACCCTCCTCGACAGGGGTTGGCTACACCTTC. This encodes CASSPPSSTGVGYTF.

The chain carries TRBV5-6 and TRBJ1-4, with unresolved D. The V gene's germline CDR1 is SGHDT and CDR2 YYEEEE. The CDR3 is 11 residues long. V shed 4 bases and J shed 4 bases, with 2 bases lying between them. The CDR3 DNA follows: TGTGCCAGCAGCGGTAATGAAAAACTGTTTTTT. Translated: CASSGNEKLFF.

This rearrangement joins TRBV29-1 to TRBJ1-5; D is uncertain. This CDR3 comprises 12 residues. Between the trimmed V and J ends, which lost 5 bases and 3 bases, there was a span of 8 bases. CDR1 is SQVTM, CDR2 ANQGSEA, per germline. The CDR3: CSVSDYNQPQHF. CDR3 DNA: TGCAGCGTTAGCGACTACAATCAGCCCCAGCATTTT.

This clone was observed once. The chain links TRBV5-1 to TRBJ2-2; D is possibly TRBD2 (6 bases). Per germline, CDR1 SGHRS and CDR2 YFSETQ. Trimming took 5 bases from V and 1 from J, leaving 9 bases between them. The CDR3 extends over 14 amino acids. This CDR3 reads CASRWGLNTGELFF. CDR3 DNA sequence: TGCGCCAGCAGATGGGGACTGAACACCGGGGAGCTGTTTTTT.

DNA of the CDR3: TGTGCCAGCAGCCTTAGCCAATTTGGCTACACCTTC. It encodes CASSLSQFGYTF. This sequence joins TRBV7-9 and TRBJ1-2, with D hard to call. The CDR3 contains 12 residues. Trimming took 5 bases from V and 7 from J, leaving 11 bases between them. Germline CDR1 SEHNR, CDR2 FQNEAQ (reference sequence).

The gene calls are TRBV11-3 and TRBJ1-3; TRBD1 agrees at 8 bases. This CDR3 has 19 amino acids. Germline V lookup: CDR1 SGHNT, CDR2 YENEEA. The V and J ends lost 1 base and 3 bases, in that order; junction bases with no gene match: 14. This chain's CDR3 is CASSLAPAQTGVVGNTIYF. Here the CDR3 DNA reads TGTGCCAGCAGCTTAGCCCCCGCTCAGACAGGGGTTGTTGGAAACACCATATATTTT. The full variable domain, completed using reference TRBV11-3 and TRBJ1-3, is EAGVVQSPRYKIIEKKQPVAFWCNPISGHNTLYWYLQNLGQGPELLIRYENEEAVDDSQLPKDRFSAERLKGVDSTLKIQPAELGDSAVYLCASSLAPAQTGVVGNTIYFGEGSWLTVV.

V usage is TRBV7-9 and J usage is TRBJ1-1; no firm D call. Germline V CDR1 and CDR2: SEHNR, FQNEAQ (reference sequence). V was shortened by 1 base and J by 8 bases, with 11 bases between the two germline ends. The CDR3 extends over 13 amino acids. The CDR3 loop reads CASSLDHGREAFF. The CDR3 bases are TGTGCCAGCAGCTTAGATCACGGGAGAGAAGCTTTCTTT.

The chain is built from TRBV7-2 and TRBJ2-5, with D uncertain. Between the trimmed V and J ends, which lost 2 bases and 3 bases, there was a span of 10 bases. CDR3 length: 14 amino acids. Germline V lookup: CDR1 SGHTA, CDR2 FQGNSA. DNA for the CDR3: TGTGCCAGCAGCTTAAAGTCCCTAGAAGAGACCCAGTACTTC. As protein: CASSLKSLEETQYF.

This clone showed up just a few times. The V call is TRBV18, the J call TRBJ1-5; D perhaps matches TRBD1 (6 bases). The length of the CDR3 is 18 residues. Germline V lookup: CDR1 KGHSH, CDR2 LQKENI. Trimming took 4 bases from V and 0 from J, leaving 19 bases between them. This chain's CDR3 is CASSLGQGGLNSNQPQHF. CDR3 DNA sequence: TGTGCCAGCTCACTCGGCCAAGGGGGACTGAATAGCAATCAGCCCCAGCATTTT.

The chain carries TRBV10-3 and TRBJ1-2, with 9 bases lining up with TRBD1. Germline-derived CDR1 and CDR2 are ENHRY and SYGVKD. The CDR3 is made up of 15 amino acids. After removal of 7 bases from V and 4 bases from J, the junction contained 10 bases not matched to a gene. The CDR3 DNA follows: TGTGCCATCAACCTGGACAGGGGCGCCAGCTATGGCTACACCTTC. Protein sequence: CAINLDRGASYGYTF.

The genes are TRBV7-6 and TRBJ1-2, with a weak D call TRBD1 (5 bases). V gave up 1 base and J gave up 6 bases, with 21 bases separating them. There are 17 residues in the CDR3. Germline V gene lookup returns CDR1 SGHVS and CDR2 FNYEAQ. CDR3 sequence reads: CASSLEVSDSPTNGYTF. The CDR3 DNA sequence: TGTGCCAGCAGCTTAGAGGTATCTGACAGCCCTACTAATGGCTACACCTTC.

The chain recombines TRBV9 with TRBJ2-5, with 7 bases fitting TRBD1. With V trimmed by 0 bases and J by 3 bases, 2 bases remained unmatched. Germline CDR1 is SGDLS and CDR2 is YYNGEE. This CDR3 comprises 14 residues. The CDR3 nucleotides read TGTGCCAGCAGCGTAGGACAGGGAGAAGAGACCCAGTACTTC. Its translation: CASSVGQGEETQYF.

The J gene is TRBJ2-7, the V gene TRBV19, with 10 nucleotides matching TRBD1. With V trimmed by 5 bases and J by 0 bases, 4 bases remained unmatched. Looked up from germline, CDR1 is LNHDA and CDR2 is SQIVND (reference sequence). This CDR3 comprises 15 residues. This CDR3 reads CASSPGQGGSYEQYF. CDR3 in DNA: TGTGCCAGTAGTCCTGGACAGGGGGGCTCCTACGAGCAGTACTTC.

The gene calls are TRBV28 and TRBJ1-2, with D unresolved. V lost 5 bases to trimming and J lost 0 bases, with 16 bases between them. In germline, CDR1 is MDHEN, CDR2 SYDVKM. The CDR3 loop spans 16 amino acids. Written as DNA, the CDR3 is TGTGCCAGCAGTCCATTCGGGCGAATAGCTAACTATGGCTACACCTTC. It encodes CASSPFGRIANYGYTF.

The chain couples TRBV23-1 to TRBJ1-2; the D gene is possibly TRBD1 (6 bases). TRBV23-1 is identified as an open reading frame with a role that is uncertain. V lost 7 bases and J 4 bases, leaving 22 bases between the germline ends. The CDR3 is 16 amino acids. The CDR3 reads CASIGGLRVISYGYTF. For the CDR3, the DNA is TGCGCCAGCATAGGGGGTCTCAGGGTAATTAGCTATGGCTACACCTTC.

J is TRBJ2-7 and V is TRBV27, with a weak D call TRBD2 (5 bases). This CDR3 is built from 17 residues. Looked up from germline, CDR1 is MNHEY and CDR2 is SMNVEV (reference sequence). Trimming removed 2 bases from V and 1 base from J, with 18 bases in between. CDR3 residues: CASSLRARGPYSYEQYF. The CDR3 nucleotides read TGTGCCAGCAGTTTAAGGGCCCGGGGTCCTTATTCCTACGAGCAGTACTTC.

This chain links TRBV20-1 with TRBJ2-1, with 8 bases matching TRBD2. Trimming cost V 3 bases and J 5 bases; bases outside gene matches: 6. CDR1 is DFQATT, CDR2 SNEGSKA, per germline (reference sequence). The CDR3 sequence is 14 residues long. CDR3 residues: CSASFGGAHNEQFF. The DNA for the CDR3 is TGCAGTGCTAGTTTCGGGGGGGCCCACAATGAGCAGTTCTTC.

V usage is TRBV20-1 and J usage is TRBJ1-4, with a weak D call TRBD1 (6 bases). CDR1 and CDR2 from the germline V gene are DFQATT and SNEGSKA (reference sequence). Trimming shortened V by 3 bases and J by 2 bases, and 10 bases separated the two germline ends. This CDR3 region has 14 residues. CDR3: CSASEGVTNEKLFF. The CDR3 region has the DNA TGCAGTGCTAGTGAGGGGGTTACTAATGAAAAACTGTTTTTT.

The chain carries TRBV2 and TRBJ1-2; D may be TRBD1 (5 bases). CDR1 SNHLY and CDR2 FYNNEI come from the germline V gene. CDR3 length: 12 residues. The V gene lost 3 bases and the J gene lost 13 bases, with 15 bases spanning the gap. CDR3 sequence: CASSEVWGYCTF. As DNA, the CDR3 is TGTGCCAGCAGTGAGGTGTGGGGCTACTGCACCTTC.

This sequence joins TRBV7-9 and TRBJ1-1, with D unresolved. CDR1 is SEHNR, CDR2 FQNEAQ, per germline (reference sequence). Trimming stripped 9 bases from V and 0 bases from J, with 17 bases between. This CDR3 has 15 amino acids. CDR3 region: CASLPSLTMNTEAFF. The CDR3 DNA reads TGTGCCAGTTTACCGAGTCTCACCATGAACACTGAAGCTTTCTTT.

The rearrangement links TRBV4-2 to TRBJ1-3, with TRBD1 matching over 7 bases. V shed 1 base, J shed 2 bases, and the junction held 5 bases outside the gene matches. Germline CDR1 is LGHNA and CDR2 is YNFKEQ. The CDR3 contains 16 residues. The CDR3 DNA is TGTGCCAGCAGCCAAGTAGACAGGGCAGCTGGAAACACCATATATTTT. It codes for CASSQVDRAAGNTIYF.

This clone was detected only a few times. The chain links TRBV7-6 to TRBJ2-3; 7 positions match TRBD2. The V and J ends lost 3 bases and 0 bases, in that order; junction bases with no gene match: 12. The CDR3 extends over 18 amino acids. The germline V gene encodes CDR1 SGHVS and CDR2 FNYEAQ. CDR3 in DNA: TGTGCCAGCAGCTTTACCCCTACTAGCGACCCAAGCACAGATACGCAGTATTTT. Protein: CASSFTPTSDPSTDTQYF.

The J gene is TRBJ1-5, the V gene TRBV19, with 7 nucleotides matching TRBD1. From germline, CDR1 is LNHDA and CDR2 SQIVND (reference sequence). This CDR3 is 15 amino acids long. V dropped 8 bases and J dropped 5; count of bases not matched to a gene: 12. CDR3 sequence: CASRGQAAADQPQHF. The CDR3 DNA follows: TGTGCCAGTCGAGGACAGGCGGCGGCGGATCAGCCCCAGCATTTT.

The CDR3 nucleotides are TGTGCCACCAGTGATTACTCAGCGGGGGGCACAGATACGCAGTATTTT. It codes for CATSDYSAGGTDTQYF. The rearrangement joins TRBV24-1 to TRBJ2-3, with TRBD2 matching 8 bases. V lost 2 bases, J lost 1 base, and 4 bases stayed unmatched. Germline CDR1 reads KGHDR; CDR2 reads SFDVKD. This CDR3 has 16 amino acids.

The V call is TRBV5-8, the J call TRBJ1-5; TRBD1 matches at 7 bases. Looked up from germline, CDR1 is SGHTS and CDR2 is YDEGEE. Trimming took 4 bases from V and 9 from J; bases not matched to a gene: 13. The CDR3 is 15 residues long. CDR3 sequence (DNA): TGTGCCAGCAGCCCCGAGGTGGCAGGGGGTAGGCCCCAGCATTTT. Translating gives CASSPEVAGGRPQHF.

The CDR3 bases are TGTGCCAGCAGCTTCACAGGATACTCACCCCTCCACTTT. This sequence encodes CASSFTGYSPLHF. The rearrangement links TRBV7-8 to TRBJ1-6, with D tentatively TRBD1 (5 bases). Germline loops: CDR1 SGHVS, CDR2 FQNEAQ. The CDR3 sequence is 13 residues long. Trimming removed 3 bases at V and 10 bases at J, with 10 bases between. Based on the CDR3 plus reference TRBV7-8 and TRBJ1-6, the full variable domain is GAGVSQSPRYKVAKRGQDVALRCDPISGHVSLFWYQQALGQGPEFLTYFQNEAQLDKSGLPSDRFFAERPEGSVSTLKIQRTQQEDSAVYLCASSFTGYSPLHFGNGTRLTVT.

This clone was seen only once. The V and J genes are TRBV6-6 and TRBJ2-1; D is perhaps TRBD2 (7 bases). With 5 bases removed from V and 4 bases from J, the gap between germline ends came to 18 bases. Germline CDR1 reads MNHNY; CDR2 reads SVGAGI (reference sequence). The CDR3 is 16 residues long. CDR3 nucleotides: TGTGCCAGCAGTCAAAACACAGGGAGGGCATACAATGAGCAGTTCTTC. Its translation is CASSQNTGRAYNEQFF.

This clone was counted between two and nine times. The rearrangement joins TRBV9 to TRBJ1-6; D gene unclear. V lost 0 bases and J lost 8, with 12 bases in between. Germline V CDR1 and CDR2: SGDLS, YYNGEE. CDR3 length: 15 residues. This CDR3 is CASSVDPGQDSPLHF. CDR3 sequence (DNA): TGTGCCAGCAGCGTAGATCCAGGTCAGGATTCACCCCTCCACTTT.

The chain combines TRBV18 with TRBJ1-2; D uncertain. Germline loops: CDR1 KGHSH, CDR2 LQKENI. Trimming removed 5 bases at V and 5 bases at J, with 18 bases between. The CDR3 is 15 amino acids. CDR3 protein: CASSSSALGRYGYTF. In DNA, the CDR3 is TGTGCCAGCTCATCCTCCGCCCTCGGGAGATATGGCTACACCTTC.

This chain joins TRBV2 and TRBJ1-5, with 7 positions matching TRBD1. Germline V gives CDR1 SNHLY, CDR2 FYNNEI. This CDR3 has 15 residues. V shed 6 bases and J 9 bases; nucleotides not matched to a gene: 14. The CDR3 DNA is TGTGCCAGCAGGGGAGACAGGGAGAGGGGGTCGCCCCAGCATTTT. Translating it yields CASRGDRERGSPQHF.

The chain carries TRBV27 and TRBJ2-1; TRBD2 matches at 14 bases. CDR1 is MNHEY, CDR2 SMNVEV, per germline (reference sequence). Trimming took 6 bases from V and 8 from J; bases not matched to a gene: 9. This CDR3 is 16 amino acids long. For the CDR3, the DNA is TGTGCCAGCAGCTGGAGACTAGCGGGGGGGCCGGATGAGCAGTTCTTC. This encodes CASSWRLAGGPDEQFF.